This T cell receptor beta chain was captured by sequencing in a study of blood T cell repertoires in COVID-19. At the level of the study: The United States, Italy and Spain provided the acute and convalescent COVID-19 samples.

Authors' data handling: Amplification of reference gene primers was used by the study to estimate nucleated cell counts. Libraries were prepared by immunoSEQ multiplex PCR; TCRdb keeps only in-frame clonotypes and omits some of them. From that table come the V and J calls and clone size; the DNA was used to work out D and trimming. This table holds 53,000 or so clones, 90% found once. Germline CDR1 LGHDT, CDR2 YNNKEL (reference sequence). This CDR3 has 18 residues. V lost 8 bases, J lost 1 base, and 24 bases lay in between. The sequence came from a human donor in a cohort sampled during active COVID-19. The V and J genes are TRBV3-1 (or the pseudogene TRBV3-2) and TRBJ2-4; the D is unclear. The sample consisted of peripheral blood. CDR3 in amino acids: CASAPDFRPPGAKNIQYF. The CDR3 bases are TGTGCCAGCGCCCCAGACTTTAGACCGCCCGGGGCCAAAAACATTCAGTACTTC.